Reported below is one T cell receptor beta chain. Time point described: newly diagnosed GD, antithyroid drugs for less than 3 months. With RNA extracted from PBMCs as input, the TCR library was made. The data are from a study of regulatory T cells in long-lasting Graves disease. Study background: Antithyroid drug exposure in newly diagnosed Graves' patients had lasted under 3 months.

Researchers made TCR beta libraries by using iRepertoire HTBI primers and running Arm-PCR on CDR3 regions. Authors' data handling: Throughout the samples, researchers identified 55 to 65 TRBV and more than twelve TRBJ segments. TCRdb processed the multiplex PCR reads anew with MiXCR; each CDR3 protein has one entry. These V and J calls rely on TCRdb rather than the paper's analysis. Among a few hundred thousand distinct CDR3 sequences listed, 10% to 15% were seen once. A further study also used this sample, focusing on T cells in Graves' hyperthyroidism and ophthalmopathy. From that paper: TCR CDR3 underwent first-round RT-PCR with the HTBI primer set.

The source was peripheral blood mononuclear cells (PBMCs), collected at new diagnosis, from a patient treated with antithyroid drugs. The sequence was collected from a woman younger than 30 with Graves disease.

The CDR3 nucleotides are TGCAGCTCTACTAGCGGGACTTACAATGAGCAGTTCTTC. This codes for CSSTSGTYNEQFF. The chain employs TRBV29-1 and TRBJ2-1, with TRBD2 identical over 10 bases. This CDR3 is built from 13 residues. V was pared by 8 bases and J by 4 bases, with 5 bases of the junction left unmatched. The germline gives CDR1 SQVTM, CDR2 ANQGSEA.